This TCR beta chain was identified during a study of T cell responses to AZD1222 COVID-19 vaccine. General observations from the study: White British ancestry dominated among donors, who included more females, and clonal diversity was possibly underestimated. Repertoires in all cases were sampled only once the peak T cell response had passed. Spike-specific TCR breadth and depth rose after two AZD1222 doses. Only 5 or 6 AZD1222 recipients tested seropositive at baseline.

Trimming stripped 10 bases from V and 5 bases from J, with 10 bases between. Germline V lookup: CDR1 SGHTS, CDR2 YDEGEE. The CDR3 covers 11 residues. With regard to this clone: Its antigen is not identified.

Data came from immunoSEQ multiplex PCR; TCRdb stores just in-frame clones and leaves some out. The table records roughly 120,000 clones, about 86% of them present only once. The TCR comes from an adult in good health. Sequencing was performed on peripheral blood, taken on day 0 of AZD1222 vaccination. The chain employs TRBV5-8 and TRBJ2-1; TRBD2 is a possible D gene (5 bases). For the CDR3, the DNA is TGTGCCGCGCGGCGGGACAATGAGCAGTTCTTC. It is translated as CAARRDNEQFF.